Listed below are T cell receptor beta chains from one sample, sequenced in a study of blood T cell repertoires in COVID-19. Produced via immunoSEQ multiplex PCR; TCRdb's table is partial and in-frame only. The top ten hold around a tenth of the sample, which has 160,000 or so clones, 80% to 90% seen once. The sample consisted of peripheral blood. These receptors were taken from a woman in her 50s with acute or convalescent COVID-19. CDR3s include the opening cysteine and the closing phenylalanine or tryptophan. D genes are given only for firm matches. Expanded clones get a size class; other rows say once, few or many, or leave the size out.

v_gene	j_gene	d_gene	abundance	CDR3nt	CDR3aa
TRBV4-3	TRBJ2-1	TRBD2	.	TGCGCCAGCAGCCAGCGACTAGCGAACTACAATGAGCAGTTCTTC	CASSQRLANYNEQFF
TRBV19	TRBJ1-2	.	few	TGTGCCAGTAGTATCGCATTCGGTGGCTACACCTTC	CASSIAFGGYTF
TRBV30	TRBJ2-7	TRBD1	.	TGTGCCTGGGGGACAGGGTGGGACGAGCAGTACTTC	CAWGTGWDEQYF
TRBV6-2/TRBV6-3	TRBJ1-1	.	.	TGTGCCAGCAGTAGGGGACTTGTCAACGGTGAAGCTTTCTTT	CASSRGLVNGEAFF
TRBV28	TRBJ1-1	.	.	TGTGCCAGCAGTCGCGGAAACACTGAAGCTTTCTTT	CASSRGNTEAFF
TRBV28	TRBJ1-4	TRBD1	.	TGTGCCAGCAGCCTAGGGACAGGGGGGGAAAAACTGTTTTTT	CASSLGTGGEKLFF
TRBV20-1	TRBJ1-5	.	.	TGCAGTGCTAGTGACAGTAGCAATCAGCCCCAGCATTTT	CSASDSSNQPQHF
TRBV2	TRBJ2-2	TRBD1	few	TGTGCCAGCAGTGGAACAGGGGGGAGGCTGTTTTTT	CASSGTGGRLFF
TRBV5-1	TRBJ2-2	.	.	TGCGCCAGCAGCCCCCCCGGGACTTCGAACACCGGGGAGCTGTTTTTT	CASSPPGTSNTGELFF
TRBV5-4	TRBJ2-7	TRBD2	once	TGTGCCAGCAGCTTGGCTTCTAGCGGGTCCTACGAGCAGTACTTC	CASSLASSGSYEQYF
TRBV19	TRBJ1-1	.	once	TGTGCCAGTACCCCCGGGCAGGGTGGCACTGAAGCTTTCTTT	CASTPGQGGTEAFF
TRBV28	TRBJ2-7	.	.	TGTGCCAGCAGTTTTGGAGGCCTTGGGTCCTACGAGCAGTACTTC	CASSFGGLGSYEQYF
TRBV18	TRBJ1-1	.	.	TGTGCCAGCTCCACTATATCGGGGAGGAACACTGAAGCTTTCTTT	CASSTISGRNTEAFF
TRBV9	TRBJ1-4	.	.	TGTGCCAGCAGCGCCAACGGCGGGGGGTTCACTAATGAAAAACTGTTTTTT	CASSANGGGFTNEKLFF
TRBV5-4	TRBJ2-1	TRBD1	.	TGTGCGCAAGCTTCGCGAGGACAGGGGAGCTACAATGAGCAGTTCTTC	CAQASRGQGSYNEQFF
TRBV3-1/TRBV3-2	TRBJ2-7	.	few	TGTGCCAGCAGGAAACGACTAGTCCACGAGCAGTACTTC	CASRKRLVHEQYF
TRBV7-7	TRBJ2-7	TRBD2	.	TGTGCCAGCAGCTTAGGAGCGGGGGGTTCCTACGAGCAGTACTTC	CASSLGAGGSYEQYF
TRBV1	TRBJ2-1	.	.	TGCACCAGCAGCCAAGAAAGGTGCAGGGGGTCGAACAATGAGCAGTTCTTC	CTSSQERCRGSNNEQFF
TRBV7-2	TRBJ2-5	.	.	TGTGCCAGCGGAGTGGCTGGGGAGACCCAGTACTTC	CASGVAGETQYF
TRBV4-3	TRBJ2-7	.	.	TGCGCCAGCAGCCAAGACCCAGACTCCTACGAGCAGTACTTC	CASSQDPDSYEQYF
TRBV2	TRBJ1-4	TRBD1	few	TGTGCCAGCACTCCTGGGGGACAGCCAAATGAAAAACTGTTTTTT	CASTPGGQPNEKLFF
TRBV7-8	TRBJ2-2	TRBD1	once	TGTGCCAGCAGCTCACAGGGGCGCACCGGGGAGCTGTTTTTT	CASSSQGRTGELFF
TRBV2	TRBJ1-1	.	.	TGTGCCAGCAGTGTCCAGGGCTTAAGCACTGAAGCTTTCTTT	CASSVQGLSTEAFF
TRBV7-2	TRBJ1-2	.	few	TGTGCCAGCAGCTCGGACAACCGGGGGGGCTACACCTTC	CASSSDNRGGYTF
TRBV7-3	TRBJ2-2	TRBD2	.	TGTGCCAGCAGCCCGTTACCGGGACTAGCGGGAGGGCCAAATACCGGGGAGCTGTTTTTT	CASSPLPGLAGGPNTGELFF
TRBV27	TRBJ2-1	TRBD1	.	TGTGCCAGCAGTTGGGGTACAGGGGGTTACAATGAGCAGTTCTTC	CASSWGTGGYNEQFF
TRBV3-1/TRBV3-2	TRBJ2-7	TRBD2	.	TGTGCCAGCAGCCAGAGATCTAGCGGGATCTACGAGCAGTACTTC	CASSQRSSGIYEQYF
TRBV9	TRBJ2-2	TRBD2	.	TGTGCCAGCAGCCCCGTAGCGGGAGGTTCTACCGGGGAGCTGTTTTTT	CASSPVAGGSTGELFF